This TCR beta chain was captured by sequencing in a study of blood T cells in healthy people across ages. Of note for this clonotype: Its antigen is as yet unknown. One end of the junction does not line up with germline, which may come from a read error.

The CDR3 spans 22 residues. Germline V gives CDR1 MDHEN, CDR2 SYDVKM. Primers used in a second PCR of roughly 6 to 11 cycles were a sample-barcoded 5' primer and a J-beta primer mix. Carrying 12 random nucleotides, a template-switch adaptor labeled each individual cDNA molecule. Per sample, CDR3-containing paired-end reads numbered at least 2.5 million. TCRdb reprocessed the 5' RACE reads with MiXCR, giving one entry per CDR3 protein. The sample contains approximately 490,000 distinct CDR3 sequences, around 24% of which appear only once. Broader study findings: Those diversity estimates obtained from one million T cells were thought to be underestimates.

The same data also went into a second study, on T cells of mothers and their children. That source adds: Detection of persistent microchimeric T cell clones did not occur.

Sequencing was done on a sample of blood. This clonotype was obtained from a boy younger than 18 in good health. The chain combines TRBV28 with TRBJ2-3; D may be TRBD1 (7 bases). CDR3 in amino acids: CASATSRGGADWREPGTDTRYF. DNA for the CDR3: TGTGCCAGCGCGACCTCGCGAGGGGGCGCTGATTGGAGGGAGCCGGGCACAGATACGCGGTATTTT.